The 28 T cell receptor beta chains reported below all come from one sample, sequenced in a study of T cells in Graves' hyperthyroidism and ophthalmopathy. Amplification yielded TCR beta CDR3 regions, with RNA transcripts as the source. The TCR CDR3 first-round RT-PCR relied on the HTBI primer set. MiXCR, run by TCRdb on the multiplex PCR reads, gives a single entry per CDR3 protein. The sample comprises 500,000 to 600,000 distinct CDR3 sequences, about 45% of which are singletons, and over 15% rests with the top ten. Sequenced: peripheral blood or thyroid tissue (not recorded which). The source is an adult woman with Graves' disease, either hyperthyroidism or ophthalmopathy (not recorded which).

This clonotype was detected only a few times. The rearrangement uses TRBV7-3 and TRBJ1-1; D remains unclear. V lost 0 bases and J 7 bases, leaving 9 bases between the germline ends. Per germline, CDR1 SGHTA and CDR2 FQGTGA. The CDR3 contains 13 residues. The CDR3 DNA sequence: TGTGCCAGCAGCTTAACCAGGCAGAATGAAGCTTTCTTT. This translates into CASSLTRQNEAFF.

The rearrangement joins TRBV5-1 to TRBJ1-2, with a weak D call TRBD1 (6 bases). The CDR3 has 11 amino acids. V gave up 4 bases and J gave up 8 bases, with 9 bases separating them. Per germline, CDR1 SGHRS and CDR2 YFSETQ. The CDR3 spells CASSGGTGYTF. The CDR3 DNA reads as TGCGCCAGCAGCGGAGGGACAGGCTACACCTTC.

About this clonotype itself: One end of the junction does not line up with germline, which may come from a read error. The rearrangement links TRBV7-9 to TRBJ2-7; 8 bases agree with TRBD2. Germline V gives CDR1 SEHNR, CDR2 FQNEAQ (reference sequence). The CDR3 consists of 14 residues. CDR3 region: CAGRLTSGSYEQYF. CDR3 nucleotides: TGTGCCGGCAGGTTAACTAGCGGATCCTACGAGCAGTACTTC. Full variable domain (outside the CDR3, taken from reference TRBV7-9 and TRBJ2-7): DTGVSQNPRHKITKRGQNVTFRCDPISEHNRLYWYRQTLGQGPEFLTYFQNEAQLEKSRLLSDRFSAERPKGSFSTLEIQRTEQGDSAMYLCAGRLTSGSYEQYFGPGTRLTVT.

This clonotype was seen only once. No conserved phenylalanine or tryptophan is present at the end of the CDR3, so a read error is the likely explanation. The CDR3 DNA is TGCAGTGCTCTCAAGGCGGGAGTTGTCACCGGGGAGCTGTTTCTT. Translation gives CSALKAGVVTGELFL. The chain employs TRBV20-1 and TRBJ2-2; 7 bases are shared with TRBD2. The CDR3 runs to 15 residues. Germline CDR1 DFQATT, CDR2 SNEGSKA (reference sequence). V lost 5 bases, J lost 4 bases, and 10 bases stayed unmatched.

In this sample, this clonotype turned up a few times. Given a much more abundant clone one base away, this may be a read error. This chain connects TRBV7-9 to TRBJ2-7; 9 nucleotides align to TRBD2. This CDR3 has 15 amino acids. CDR1 and CDR2 from the germline V gene are SEHNR and FQNEAQ (reference sequence). V was pared by 5 bases and J by 2 bases, with 7 bases of the junction left unmatched. This CDR3 is CASSPGSGGTYEQYF. The CDR3 DNA follows: TGTGCCAGCAGCCCCGGGAGCGGGGGGACCTACGAGCAGTACTTC.

This clonotype turned up a few times. The chain links TRBV19 to TRBJ1-5, with a possible D match to TRBD1 (5 bases). Between the trimmed V and J ends, which lost 5 bases and 0 bases, there was a span of 11 bases. Germline V gene lookup returns CDR1 LNHDA and CDR2 SQIVND (reference sequence). The CDR3 totals 15 residues. CDR3 nucleotide sequence: TGTGCCAGTAGTCACGGGACCTATAGCAATCAGCCCCAGCATTTT. Encoded protein: CASSHGTYSNQPQHF.

This clonotype was detected ten times or more. J is TRBJ1-3 and V is TRBV15, with D unresolved. V dropped 8 bases and J dropped 0 bases, with 11 bases sitting between them. The V gene's germline CDR1 is LNHNV and CDR2 YYDKDF (reference sequence). The CDR3 is 14 amino acids. Here the CDR3 reads CATGDTSSGNTIYF. The CDR3 nucleotides are TGTGCCACCGGCGACACCAGCTCTGGAAACACCATATATTTT.

This clonotype was found many times. The CDR3 here is CASSQFSTLSGNQPQHF. The CDR3 nucleotides read TGCGCCAGCAGCCAATTCTCAACTTTGAGTGGCAATCAGCCCCAGCATTTT. This sequence joins TRBV4-1 and TRBJ1-5; no definite D call. V was cut by 2 bases and J by 2 bases, with 16 bases left in between. Germline assignment: CDR1 MGHRA and CDR2 YSYEKL. CDR3 size: 17 residues.

V and J are TRBV2 and TRBJ1-2, with no clear D. Germline assignment: CDR1 SNHLY and CDR2 FYNNEI. Between the trimmed V and J ends, which lost 0 bases and 8 bases, there was a span of 16 bases. CDR3 length: 15 amino acids. CDR3 protein: CASSEALVGGMGYTF. The CDR3 DNA reads as TGTGCCAGCAGTGAAGCGCTTGTGGGTGGTATGGGCTACACCTTC.

CDR3 bases: TGTGCCAGCAGCTTTGCCCGACCAGGGGGACTGAACACTGAAGCTTTCTTT. Protein sequence: CASSFARPGGLNTEAFF. The chain carries TRBV7-6 and TRBJ1-1; 7 nucleotides align to TRBD1. Germline assignment: CDR1 SGHVS and CDR2 FNYEAQ. The CDR3 sequence is 17 residues long. Losses at the gene ends were 3 bases for V and 0 bases for J; bases not matched to a gene: 10.

This clonotype has only a few counts. The V call is TRBV2, the J call TRBJ2-3; the match to TRBD1 covers 10 bases. The germline gives CDR1 SNHLY, CDR2 FYNNEI. J gave up 3 bases and V 6 bases, and 9 bases lay outside the gene matches. The CDR3 length is 16 residues. As DNA, the CDR3 is TGTGCCAGCAGCTCCGGCCGGGACAGGGGAACAGATACGCAGTATTTT. Amino acid sequence: CASSSGRDRGTDTQYF.

The CDR3 coding sequence is TGTGCCGGGGGAGGGATTACTAATGAAAAACTGTTTTTT. This gives the protein CAGGGITNEKLFF. V usage is TRBV2 and J usage is TRBJ1-4, with TRBD1 as a possible D gene (5 bases). The CDR3 loop spans 13 amino acids. Germline CDR1 and CDR2: SNHLY and FYNNEI. V was trimmed by 11 bases and J by 2 bases, leaving 12 bases between them.

Many counts were recorded for this clonotype. J is TRBJ1-2 and V is TRBV13; no reliable D call. CDR1 PRHDT and CDR2 FYEKMQ come from the germline V gene (reference sequence). Trimming pared 4 bases from V and 0 bases from J, leaving 12 bases between. The CDR3 consists of 15 residues. DNA of the CDR3: TGTGCCAGCAGCTCCCGGGGAGACTCTAACTATGGCTACACCTTC. Its translation: CASSSRGDSNYGYTF.

Ten or more counts support this clonotype. This chain joins TRBV20-1 and TRBJ2-7; TRBD1 might be the D (6 bases). Trimming pared 7 bases from V and 0 bases from J, leaving 16 bases between. CDR1 and CDR2 (germline): DFQATT, SNEGSKA (reference sequence). This CDR3 region has 14 residues. For the CDR3, the DNA is TGCAGTGGTGACACAGGGAAAGGCTCCTACGAGCAGTACTTC. Translating gives CSGDTGKGSYEQYF.

This clonotype occurred many times. The gene calls are TRBV9 and TRBJ1-2; 11 nucleotides line up with TRBD1. The V segment lost 4 bases and the J segment 7 bases; nucleotides outside the gene matches: 6. Per the germline V gene, CDR1 is SGDLS and CDR2 is YYNGEE. The CDR3 is 14 amino acids. Here the CDR3 reads CASSSGQGVTGYTF. The CDR3 nucleotides are TGTGCCAGCAGCTCGGGACAGGGGGTTACTGGCTACACCTTC. Combining the CDR3 with reference TRBV9 and TRBJ1-2 gives the whole variable domain DSGVTQTPKHLITATGQRVTLRCSPRSGDLSVYWYQQSLDQGLQFLIQYYNGEERAKGNILERFSAQQFPDLHSELNLSSLELGDSALYFCASSSGQGVTGYTFGSGTRLTVV.

Worth noting for this clonotype: A clone one base away is much larger, so this may be a read error. V is TRBV20-1 and J is TRBJ1-2; 9 bases match TRBD1. The germline gives CDR1 DFQATT, CDR2 SNEGSKA (reference sequence). The CDR3 runs to 11 residues. CDR3 DNA: TGCGCCGGACAGGGGATAGCTGGCTACGCCTTC. It codes for CAGQGIAGYAF.

Details on this clonotype: Germline and junction disagree at one end, which may indicate a read error. The chain carries TRBV7-2 and TRBJ2-7; D is uncertain. Germline loops: CDR1 SGHTA, CDR2 FQGNSA. The CDR3 spans 14 residues. For the CDR3, the DNA is TGTGCCAGCAGCTTGGTCGGCTCCTCCCACGAGCAGTACTTC. This codes for CASSLVGSSHEQYF.

Concerning this clonotype: As the CDR3 is not closed by the conserved phenylalanine or tryptophan, this likely results from a read error. The chain uses TRBV7-9 and TRBJ1-1, with a possible D match to TRBD1 (5 bases). Germline assignment: CDR1 SEHNR and CDR2 FQNEAQ (reference sequence). The CDR3 is 14 amino acids. The CDR3 sequence: CVSSPDSRYTEAFS. The CDR3 region has the DNA TGTGTCAGCAGTCCTGACAGTCGATACACTGAAGCTTTCTCT.

This clonotype was counted many times. This sequence joins TRBV28 and TRBJ1-2, with D uncertain. Per germline, CDR1 MDHEN and CDR2 SYDVKM. The ends were cut back, 6 bases at V and 5 bases at J, with 10 bases in the middle. The CDR3 extends over 12 amino acids. The CDR3 loop reads CASRGELYGYTF. Here the CDR3 DNA reads TGTGCCAGCAGGGGAGAGTTATATGGCTACACCTTC.

The sample holds many counts of this clonotype. The rearrangement uses TRBV11-2 and TRBJ2-1; D possibly corresponds to TRBD2 (6 bases). The CDR3 runs 17 residues. V was pared by 5 bases and J by 0 bases, with 17 bases between. The germline CDR1 and CDR2 sequences are SGHAT and FQNNGV. The DNA for the CDR3 is TGTGCCAGCAGCCTCACCGGGACTCAGAGCTCCTACAATGAGCAGTTCTTC. Its translation is CASSLTGTQSSYNEQFF.

As DNA, the CDR3 is TGCAGTGCTCGCTGGGGGGAGCACTCACCCCTCCACTTT. It encodes CSARWGEHSPLHF. The gene calls are TRBV20-1 and TRBJ1-6; D is perhaps TRBD1 (5 bases). The CDR3 sequence is 13 residues long. Trimming took 5 bases from V and 10 from J, leaving 15 bases between them. Looked up from germline, CDR1 is DFQATT and CDR2 is SNEGSKA (reference sequence).

The gene calls are TRBV5-1 and TRBJ2-2, with a tentative D call TRBD2 (6 bases). CDR3 length: 15 amino acids. Germline CDR1 reads SGHRS; CDR2 reads YFSETQ. The V end was cut by 5 bases, the J end by 4 bases, with 15 bases between. Here the CDR3 DNA reads TGCGCCAGCAGAGTTTCGGACTACCTCACCGGGGAGCTGTTTTTT. Protein: CASRVSDYLTGELFF.

The sample holds many counts of this clonotype. The chain uses TRBV12-3 or TRBV12-4 and TRBJ2-7; 13 nucleotides line up with TRBD2. V lost 7 bases to trimming and J lost 5 bases; unmatched junction nucleotides: 5. The CDR3 consists of 14 residues. CDR3 amino acids: CASTYGTSGNEQYF. CDR3 DNA sequence: TGTGCCAGCACTTACGGGACTAGCGGGAACGAGCAGTACTTC.

The rearrangement uses TRBV15 and TRBJ2-7, with TRBD2 as a possible D gene (6 bases). CDR1 and CDR2 (germline): LNHNV, YYDKDF (reference sequence). The CDR3 has 18 amino acids. Deletions cut 1 base from V and 1 base from J, with 20 bases between. The CDR3 DNA follows: TGTGCCACCAGCAGAGGACCCCGCGGTGCGGGACGGTCCTACGAGCAGTACTTC. Protein product: CATSRGPRGAGRSYEQYF.

This clonotype was seen at least ten times. One end of the junction does not line up with germline, which may come from a read error. This rearrangement joins TRBV5-1 to TRBJ2-7; 8 bases line up with TRBD2. CDR1 and CDR2 (germline): SGHRS, YFSETQ. The CDR3 spans 14 residues. CDR3 DNA: TGTGCCAGCAGCTTGGCGGGAGGCACCTACGAGCAGTACTTC. Protein product: CASSLAGGTYEQYF. Supplemented by reference TRBV5-1 and TRBJ2-7, the full variable domain reads KAGVTQTPRYLIKTRGQQVTLSCSPISGHRSVSWYQQTPGQGLQFLFEYFSETQRNKGNFPGRFSGRQFSNSRSEMNVSTLELGDSALYLCASSLAGGTYEQYFGPGTRLTVT.

This clonotype was recorded many times. CDR3 residues: CASSRGTHNTAYGYTF. CDR3 sequence (DNA): TGTGCCAGCAGCCGTGGGACCCACAATACCGCCTATGGCTACACCTTC. The gene calls are TRBV27 and TRBJ1-2; weak D call: TRBD1 (5 bases). Germline V CDR1 and CDR2: MNHEY, SMNVEV (reference sequence). This CDR3 has 16 residues. The V end lost 6 bases, the J end lost 4 bases, and 21 bases lay between the germline ends.

Ten or more counts support this clonotype. The V and J genes are TRBV5-1 and TRBJ2-7; possible D gene TRBD1, 6 bases. The CDR3 is 11 amino acids. In germline, CDR1 is SGHRS, CDR2 YFSETQ. The V end was cut by 4 bases, the J end by 5 bases, with 7 bases between. The CDR3 loop is CASSGGHEQYF. CDR3 coding DNA: TGCGCCAGCAGCGGGGGCCACGAGCAGTACTTC.

In regard to this clonotype: Lacking the conserved final phenylalanine or tryptophan, this CDR3 likely reflects a read error. The DNA is left out, because the CDR3 cannot be placed on it with certainty; the CDR3 is given as TCRdb lists it. The chain employs TRBV9 and TRBJ2-5; the D call of TRBD2 is as the table states it, not checked on the DNA. Germline-derived CDR1 and CDR2 are SGDLS and YYNGEE. The CDR3 contains 11 residues when both ends are counted. This CDR3 reads CASSVPGTTNT.